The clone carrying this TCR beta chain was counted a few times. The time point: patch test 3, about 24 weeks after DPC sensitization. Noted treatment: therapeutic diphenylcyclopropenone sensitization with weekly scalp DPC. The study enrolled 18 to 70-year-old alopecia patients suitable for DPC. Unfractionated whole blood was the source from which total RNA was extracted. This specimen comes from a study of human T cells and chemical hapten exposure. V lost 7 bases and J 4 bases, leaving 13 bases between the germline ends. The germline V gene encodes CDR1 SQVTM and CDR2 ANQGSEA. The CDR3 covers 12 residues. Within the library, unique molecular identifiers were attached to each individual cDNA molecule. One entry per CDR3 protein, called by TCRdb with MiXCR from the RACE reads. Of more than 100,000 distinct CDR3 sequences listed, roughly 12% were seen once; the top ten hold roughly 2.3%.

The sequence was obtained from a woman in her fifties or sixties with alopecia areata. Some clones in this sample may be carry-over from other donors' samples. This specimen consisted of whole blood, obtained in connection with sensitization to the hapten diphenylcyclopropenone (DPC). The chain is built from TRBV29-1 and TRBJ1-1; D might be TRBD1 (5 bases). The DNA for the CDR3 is TGCAGCGATGTGCAGGGAACCACTGAAGCTTTCTTT. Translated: CSDVQGTTEAFF. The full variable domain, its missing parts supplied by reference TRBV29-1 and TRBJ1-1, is SAVISQKPSRDICQRGTSLTIQCQVDSQVTMMFWYRQQPGQSLTLIATANQGSEATYESGFVIDKFPISRPNLTFSTLTVSNMSPEDSSIYLCSDVQGTTEAFFGQGTRLTVV.